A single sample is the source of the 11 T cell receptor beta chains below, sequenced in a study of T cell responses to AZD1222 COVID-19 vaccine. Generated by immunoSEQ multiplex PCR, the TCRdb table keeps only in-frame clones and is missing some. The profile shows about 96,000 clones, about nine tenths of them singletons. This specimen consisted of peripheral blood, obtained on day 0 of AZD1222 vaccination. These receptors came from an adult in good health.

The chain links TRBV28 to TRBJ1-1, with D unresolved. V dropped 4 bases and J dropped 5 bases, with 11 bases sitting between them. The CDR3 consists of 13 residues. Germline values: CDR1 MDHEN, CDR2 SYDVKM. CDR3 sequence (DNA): TGTGCCAGCAGTTCCCCCCGAAAAACTGAAGCTTTCTTT. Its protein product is CASSSPRKTEAFF.

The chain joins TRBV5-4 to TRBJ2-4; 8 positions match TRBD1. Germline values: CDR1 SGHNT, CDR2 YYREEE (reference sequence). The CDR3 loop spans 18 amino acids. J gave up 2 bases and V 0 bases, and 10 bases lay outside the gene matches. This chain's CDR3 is CASSLGQGLSETKNIQYF. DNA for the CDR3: TGTGCCAGCAGCTTGGGACAGGGGTTATCCGAAACCAAAAACATTCAGTACTTC.

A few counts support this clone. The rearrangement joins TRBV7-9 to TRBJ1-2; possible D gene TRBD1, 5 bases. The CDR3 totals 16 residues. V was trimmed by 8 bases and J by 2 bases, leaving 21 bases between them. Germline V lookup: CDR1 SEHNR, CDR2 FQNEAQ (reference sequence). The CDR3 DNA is TGTGCCAGCCTACCTAAAGTGGGGGTAAAAAACTATGGCTACACCTTC. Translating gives CASLPKVGVKNYGYTF.

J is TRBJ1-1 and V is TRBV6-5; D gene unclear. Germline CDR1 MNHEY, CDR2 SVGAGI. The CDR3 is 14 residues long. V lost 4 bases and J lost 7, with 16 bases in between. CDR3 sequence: CASSSPYRALEAFF. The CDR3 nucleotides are TGTGCCAGCAGTTCCCCCTACCGGGCACTTGAAGCTTTCTTT.

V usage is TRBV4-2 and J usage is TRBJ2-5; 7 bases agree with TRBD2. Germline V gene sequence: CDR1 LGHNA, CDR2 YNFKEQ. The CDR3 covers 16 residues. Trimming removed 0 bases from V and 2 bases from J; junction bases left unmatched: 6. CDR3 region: CASSQDPAGSQETQYF. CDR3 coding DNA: TGTGCCAGCAGCCAAGATCCAGCGGGGAGTCAAGAGACCCAGTACTTC.

The CDR3 loop is CASSLGGFTDTQYF. CDR3 DNA sequence: TGTGCCAGCAGCTTAGGGGGATTCACAGATACGCAGTATTTT. The V gene is TRBV7-2, the J gene TRBJ2-3; no clear D. Germline CDR1 and CDR2: SGHTA and FQGNSA. Trimming stripped 1 base from V and 2 bases from J, with 7 bases between. This CDR3 has 14 amino acids.

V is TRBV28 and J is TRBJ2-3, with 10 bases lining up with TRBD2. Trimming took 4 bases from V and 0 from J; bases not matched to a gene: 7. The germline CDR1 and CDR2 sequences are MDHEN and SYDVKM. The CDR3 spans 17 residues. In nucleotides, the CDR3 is TGTGCCAGCAGTTCCGGGACTAGCGCTGTTAGCACAGATACGCAGTATTTT. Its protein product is CASSSGTSAVSTDTQYF.

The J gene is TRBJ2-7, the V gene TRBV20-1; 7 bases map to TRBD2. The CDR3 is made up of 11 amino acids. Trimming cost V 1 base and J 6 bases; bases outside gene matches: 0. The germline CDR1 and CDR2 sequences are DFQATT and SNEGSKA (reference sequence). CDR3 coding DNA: TGCAGTGCTAGAGGCGGGGGCGAGCAGTACTTC. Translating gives CSARGGGEQYF.

CDR3 sequence reads: CASSAAGQGVYQPQHF. DNA for the CDR3: TGTGCCAGCAGTGCCGCCGGACAGGGGGTGTATCAGCCCCAGCATTTT. The chain uses TRBV6-2 or TRBV6-3 and TRBJ1-5, with 10 bases that match TRBD1. Trimming took 5 bases from V and 5 from J; bases not matched to a gene: 9. The germline V gene encodes CDR1 MNHEY and CDR2 SVGEGT. The CDR3 length is 16 residues.

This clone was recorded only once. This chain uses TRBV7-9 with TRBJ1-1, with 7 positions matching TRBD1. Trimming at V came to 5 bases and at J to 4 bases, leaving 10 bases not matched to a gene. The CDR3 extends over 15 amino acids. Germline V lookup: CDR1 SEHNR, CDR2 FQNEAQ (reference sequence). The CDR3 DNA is TGTGCCAGCAGCCAGACAGGGAGGGGCTCCACTGAAGCTTTCTTT. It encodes CASSQTGRGSTEAFF.

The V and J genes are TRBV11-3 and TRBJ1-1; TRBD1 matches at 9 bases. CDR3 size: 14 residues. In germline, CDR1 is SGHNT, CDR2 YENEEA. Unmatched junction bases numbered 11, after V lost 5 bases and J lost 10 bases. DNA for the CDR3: TGTGCCAGCAGCCCGGGGACAGGGTGGGACGGAGCTTTCTTT. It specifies CASSPGTGWDGAFF.